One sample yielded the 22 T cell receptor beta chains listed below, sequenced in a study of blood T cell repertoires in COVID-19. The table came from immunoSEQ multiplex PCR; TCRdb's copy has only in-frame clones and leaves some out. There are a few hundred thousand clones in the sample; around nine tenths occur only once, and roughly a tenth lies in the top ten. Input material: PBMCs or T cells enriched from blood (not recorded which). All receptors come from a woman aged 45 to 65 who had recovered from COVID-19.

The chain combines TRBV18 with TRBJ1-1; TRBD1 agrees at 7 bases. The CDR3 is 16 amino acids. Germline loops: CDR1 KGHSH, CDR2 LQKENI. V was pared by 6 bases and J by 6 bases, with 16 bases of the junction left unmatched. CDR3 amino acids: CASSSTEGAIFAEAFF. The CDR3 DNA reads TGTGCCAGCTCGTCCACAGAGGGGGCGATTTTCGCTGAAGCTTTCTTT.

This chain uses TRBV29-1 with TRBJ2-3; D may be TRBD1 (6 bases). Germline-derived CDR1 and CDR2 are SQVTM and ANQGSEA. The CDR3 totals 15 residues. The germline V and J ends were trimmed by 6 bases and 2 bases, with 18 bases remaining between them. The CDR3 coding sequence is TGCAGCGTCAACGGGGCGCCAGGGGACACAGATACGCAGTATTTT. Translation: CSVNGAPGDTDTQYF.

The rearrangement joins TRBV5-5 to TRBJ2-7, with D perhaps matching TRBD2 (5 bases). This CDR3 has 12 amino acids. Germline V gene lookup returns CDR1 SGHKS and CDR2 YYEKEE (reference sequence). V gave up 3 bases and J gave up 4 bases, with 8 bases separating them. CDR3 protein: CASSSERYEQYF. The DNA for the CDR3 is TGTGCCAGCAGCTCAGAGCGGTACGAGCAGTACTTC.

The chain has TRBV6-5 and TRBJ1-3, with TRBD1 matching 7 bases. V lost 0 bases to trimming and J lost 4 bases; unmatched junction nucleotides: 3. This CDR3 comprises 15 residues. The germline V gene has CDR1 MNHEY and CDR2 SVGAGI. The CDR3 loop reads CASSYSTGQGNTIYF. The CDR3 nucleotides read TGTGCCAGCAGTTACTCGACGGGACAGGGAAACACCATATATTTT.

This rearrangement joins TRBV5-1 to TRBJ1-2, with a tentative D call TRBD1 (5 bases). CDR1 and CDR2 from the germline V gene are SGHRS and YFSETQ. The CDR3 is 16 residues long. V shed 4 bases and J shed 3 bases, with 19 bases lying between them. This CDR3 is CASSPIPGRRDYGYTF. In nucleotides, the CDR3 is TGCGCCAGCAGCCCCATTCCAGGGAGGCGCGACTATGGCTACACCTTC.

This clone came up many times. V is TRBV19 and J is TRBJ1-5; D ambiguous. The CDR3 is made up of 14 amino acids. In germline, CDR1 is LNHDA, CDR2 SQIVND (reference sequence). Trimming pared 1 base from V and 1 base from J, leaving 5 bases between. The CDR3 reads CASSIVGSNQPQHF. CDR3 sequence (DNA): TGTGCCAGTAGTATAGTGGGCAGCAATCAGCCCCAGCATTTT.

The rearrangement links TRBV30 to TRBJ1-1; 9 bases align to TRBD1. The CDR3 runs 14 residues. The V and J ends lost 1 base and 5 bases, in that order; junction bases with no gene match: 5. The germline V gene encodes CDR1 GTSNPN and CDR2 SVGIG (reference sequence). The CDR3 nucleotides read TGTGCCTGGAGTGGGGGACAGGGCGTTACTGAAGCTTTCTTT. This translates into CAWSGGQGVTEAFF.

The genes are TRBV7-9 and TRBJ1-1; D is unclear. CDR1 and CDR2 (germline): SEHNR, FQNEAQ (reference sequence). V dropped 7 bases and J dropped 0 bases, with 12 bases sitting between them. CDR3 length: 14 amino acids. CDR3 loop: CASTKNSLNTEAFF. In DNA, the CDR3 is TGTGCCAGCACCAAGAACAGTTTGAACACTGAAGCTTTCTTT.

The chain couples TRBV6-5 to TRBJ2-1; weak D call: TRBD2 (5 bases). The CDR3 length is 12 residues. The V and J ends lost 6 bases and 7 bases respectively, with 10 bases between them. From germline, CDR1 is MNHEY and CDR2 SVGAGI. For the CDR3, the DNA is TGTGCCAGCAGGCAAGGCGGGAATGAGCAGTTCTTC. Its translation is CASRQGGNEQFF.

CDR3 bases: TGTGCCAGCAGCTGGGACTCCGGAGGTGGAAACACCATATATTTT. Translating gives CASSWDSGGGNTIYF. The V and J genes are TRBV7-2 and TRBJ1-3; possibly TRBD1 for D (5 bases). Trimming removed 4 bases at V and 3 bases at J, with 13 bases between. This CDR3 has 15 amino acids. Germline V gene sequence: CDR1 SGHTA, CDR2 FQGNSA.

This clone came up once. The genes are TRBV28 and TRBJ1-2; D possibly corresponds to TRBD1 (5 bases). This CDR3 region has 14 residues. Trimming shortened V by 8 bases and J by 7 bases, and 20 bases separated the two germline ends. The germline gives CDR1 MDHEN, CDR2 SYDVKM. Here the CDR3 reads CASSGGQGRAGYTF. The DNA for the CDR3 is TGTGCCAGCTCTGGAGGGCAGGGTCGGGCTGGCTACACCTTC.

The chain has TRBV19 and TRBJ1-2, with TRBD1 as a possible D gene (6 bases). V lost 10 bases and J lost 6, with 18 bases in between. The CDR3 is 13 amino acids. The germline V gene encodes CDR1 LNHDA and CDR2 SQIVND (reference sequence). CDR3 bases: TGTGCCACCAGGGGAGGGTGGGTTGATGGCTACACCTTC. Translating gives CATRGGWVDGYTF.

The CDR3 sequence: CASRGSRTQYF. The CDR3 nucleotides are TGTGCCAGCAGGGGTTCTAGGACCCAGTACTTC. This sequence joins TRBV21-1 and TRBJ2-5; the DNA was not used to check the table's D call, TRBD2. TRBV21-1 is noted as a pseudogene. This CDR3 is built from 11 residues.

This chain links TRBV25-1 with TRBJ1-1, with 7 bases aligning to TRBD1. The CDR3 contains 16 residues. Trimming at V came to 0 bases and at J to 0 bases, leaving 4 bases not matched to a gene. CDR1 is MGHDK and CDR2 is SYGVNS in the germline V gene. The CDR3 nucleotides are TGTGCCAGCAGTGAATATGGGGGGACAGTGAACACTGAAGCTTTCTTT. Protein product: CASSEYGGTVNTEAFF.

The CDR3 sequence is CASSPRGDTEAFF. The CDR3 DNA sequence: TGTGCCAGCAGTCCACGGGGGGACACTGAAGCTTTCTTT. J is TRBJ1-1 and V is TRBV12-3 or TRBV12-4; tentative D call: TRBD1 (5 bases). V lost 5 bases and J lost 3, with 10 bases in between. This CDR3 has 13 residues.

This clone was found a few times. DNA of the CDR3: TGCGCCAGCAGCAACCAGGGGGCTACTGGAAACACCATATATTTT. The encoded protein is CASSNQGATGNTIYF. The J gene is TRBJ1-3, the V gene TRBV5-1; 8 positions match TRBD1. Germline V gene sequence: CDR1 SGHRS, CDR2 YFSETQ. This CDR3 contains 15 residues. J gave up 2 bases and V 4 bases, and 5 bases lay outside the gene matches.

The chain's CDR3 is CASSSGQGASSYNSPLHF. In DNA, the CDR3 is TGTGCCAGCAGTTCCGGACAGGGGGCAAGCTCCTATAATTCACCCCTCCACTTT. This chain uses TRBV28 with TRBJ1-6; 11 bases align to TRBD1. CDR1 is MDHEN, CDR2 SYDVKM, per germline. With 4 bases clipped from V and 0 bases from J, the junction kept 5 bases outside the gene matches. The CDR3 spans 18 residues.

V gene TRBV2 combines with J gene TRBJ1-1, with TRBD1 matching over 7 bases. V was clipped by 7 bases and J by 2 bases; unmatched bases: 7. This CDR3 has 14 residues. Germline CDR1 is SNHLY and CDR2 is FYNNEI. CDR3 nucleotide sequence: TGTGCCAGCACCCTAAGGACAGGAAACACTGAAGCTTTCTTT. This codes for CASTLRTGNTEAFF. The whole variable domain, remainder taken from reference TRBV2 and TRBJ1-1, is EPEVTQTPSHQVTQMGQEVILRCVPISNHLYFYWYRQILGQKVEFLVSFYNNEISEKSEIFDDQFSVERPDGSNFTLKIRSTKLEDSAMYFCASTLRTGNTEAFFGQGTRLTVV.

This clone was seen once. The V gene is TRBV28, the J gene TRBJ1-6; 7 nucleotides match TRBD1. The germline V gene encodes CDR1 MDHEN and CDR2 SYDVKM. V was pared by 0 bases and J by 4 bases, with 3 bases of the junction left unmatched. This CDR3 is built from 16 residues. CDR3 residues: CASSLWGTDYNSPLHF. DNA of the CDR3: TGTGCCAGCAGTTTATGGGGGACAGATTATAATTCACCCCTCCACTTT.

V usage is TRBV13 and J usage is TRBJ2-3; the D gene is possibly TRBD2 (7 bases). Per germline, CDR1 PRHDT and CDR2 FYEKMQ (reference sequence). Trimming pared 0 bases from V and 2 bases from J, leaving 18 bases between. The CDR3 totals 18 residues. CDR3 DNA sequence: TGTGCCAGCAGCTTAGGCGCGGGGGCCAATACATTCACAGATACGCAGTATTTT. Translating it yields CASSLGAGANTFTDTQYF.

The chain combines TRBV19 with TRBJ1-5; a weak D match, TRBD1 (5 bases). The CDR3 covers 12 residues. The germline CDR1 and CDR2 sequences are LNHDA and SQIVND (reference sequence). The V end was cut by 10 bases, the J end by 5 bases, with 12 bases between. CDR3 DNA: TGTGCCACCTGGGGCGGTGATCAGCCCCAGCATTTT. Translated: CATWGGDQPQHF.

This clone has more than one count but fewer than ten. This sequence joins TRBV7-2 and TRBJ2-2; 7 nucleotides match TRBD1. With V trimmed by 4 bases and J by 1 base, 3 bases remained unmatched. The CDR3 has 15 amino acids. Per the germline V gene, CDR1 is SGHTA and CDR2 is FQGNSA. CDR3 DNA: TGTGCCAGCAGCTCTTACAGGGGGAACACCGGGGAGCTGTTTTTT. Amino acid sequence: CASSSYRGNTGELFF.